This T cell receptor beta chain comes out of a study of Ad26.COV2.S vaccination and SARS-CoV-2 variants. Regarding treatment: roughly 19 received Ad26.COV2.S at low or high dose, single or two shots; about five received placebo; per-sample allocation not given. Sampling happened 63 days after the first vaccine or placebo injection. Profiled with immunoSEQ multiplex PCR; TCRdb holds only in-frame clones, not every one. This table has about 350,000 clones, about 85% appearing once. Germline V gene data show CDR1 as SGHRS and CDR2 as YFSETQ. The ends were cut back, 2 bases at V and 3 bases at J, with 12 bases in the middle. The CDR3 has 14 amino acids.

The sample in question was peripheral blood, obtained in a trial of Ad26.COV2.S vaccine versus placebo. The TCR originated in a person between 18 and 60 years old who received the Ad26.COV2.S COVID-19 vaccine or a placebo. The chain joins TRBV5-1 to TRBJ2-7; no definite D call. CDR3: CASSFNQGYYEQYF. DNA of the CDR3: TGCGCCAGCAGCTTTAACCAAGGGTACTACGAGCAGTACTTC.